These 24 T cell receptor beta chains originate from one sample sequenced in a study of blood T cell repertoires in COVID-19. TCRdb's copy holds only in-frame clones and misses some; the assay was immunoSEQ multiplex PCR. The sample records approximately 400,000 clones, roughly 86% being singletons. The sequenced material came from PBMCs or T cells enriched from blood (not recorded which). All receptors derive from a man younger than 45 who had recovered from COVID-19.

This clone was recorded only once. Here the CDR3 DNA reads TGTGCCTGGAGTACTACAGGGTTGTGGGAGACCCAGTACTTC. Translating gives CAWSTTGLWETQYF. J is TRBJ2-5 and V is TRBV30, with D perhaps TRBD1 (6 bases). V lost 2 bases and J lost 5, with 15 bases in between. The CDR3 loop spans 14 amino acids. Germline V gene lookup returns CDR1 GTSNPN and CDR2 SVGIG (reference sequence).

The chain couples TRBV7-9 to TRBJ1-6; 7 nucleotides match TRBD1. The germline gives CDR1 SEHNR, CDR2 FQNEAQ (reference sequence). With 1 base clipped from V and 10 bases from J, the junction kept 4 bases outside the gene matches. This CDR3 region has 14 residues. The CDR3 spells CASSLVQGLSPLHF. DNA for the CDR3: TGTGCCAGCAGCTTAGTACAGGGGCTCTCACCCCTCCACTTT.

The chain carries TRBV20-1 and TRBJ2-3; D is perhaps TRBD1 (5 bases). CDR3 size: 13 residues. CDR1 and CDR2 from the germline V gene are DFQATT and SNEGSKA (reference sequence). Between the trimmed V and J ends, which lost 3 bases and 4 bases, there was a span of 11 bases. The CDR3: CSASDRLPDTQYF. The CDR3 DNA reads TGCAGTGCTAGTGACAGATTGCCAGATACGCAGTATTTT.

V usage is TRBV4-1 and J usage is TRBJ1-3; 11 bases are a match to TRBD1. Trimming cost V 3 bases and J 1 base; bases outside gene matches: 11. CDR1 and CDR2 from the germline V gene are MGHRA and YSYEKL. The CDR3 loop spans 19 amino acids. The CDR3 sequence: CASSQTGGQGAFSGNTIYF. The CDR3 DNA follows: TGCGCCAGCAGCCAGACCGGCGGACAGGGGGCATTTTCTGGAAACACCATATATTTT.

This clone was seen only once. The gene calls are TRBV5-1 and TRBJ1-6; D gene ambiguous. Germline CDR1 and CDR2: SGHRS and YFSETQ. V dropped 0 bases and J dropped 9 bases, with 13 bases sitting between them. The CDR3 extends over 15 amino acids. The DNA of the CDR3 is TGCGCCAGCAGCTTGGACCCGGGAGGTGGTTCACCCCTCCACTTT. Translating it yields CASSLDPGGGSPLHF.

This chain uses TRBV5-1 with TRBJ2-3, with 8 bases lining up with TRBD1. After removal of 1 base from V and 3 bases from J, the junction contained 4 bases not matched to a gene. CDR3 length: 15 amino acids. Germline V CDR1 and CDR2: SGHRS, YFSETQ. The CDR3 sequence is CASSLTGQATDTQYF. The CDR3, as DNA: TGCGCCAGCAGCTTGACGGGACAGGCTACAGATACGCAGTATTTT.

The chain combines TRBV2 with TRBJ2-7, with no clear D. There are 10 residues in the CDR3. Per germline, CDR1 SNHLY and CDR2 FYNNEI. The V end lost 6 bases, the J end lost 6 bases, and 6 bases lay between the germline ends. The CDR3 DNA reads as TGTGCCAGCAGCTCCCCCGAGCAGTACTTC. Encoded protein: CASSSPEQYF.

The CDR3 DNA sequence: TGTGCCAGCAGCCCGGGACAGGGGGCTAGAGAGCAGTACTTC. This gives the protein CASSPGQGAREQYF. The chain employs TRBV13 and TRBJ2-7; 12 bases map to TRBD1. The CDR3 is made up of 14 amino acids. The trim removed 5 bases at V and 7 bases at J, leaving 6 bases unmatched. CDR1 is PRHDT, CDR2 FYEKMQ, per germline (reference sequence).

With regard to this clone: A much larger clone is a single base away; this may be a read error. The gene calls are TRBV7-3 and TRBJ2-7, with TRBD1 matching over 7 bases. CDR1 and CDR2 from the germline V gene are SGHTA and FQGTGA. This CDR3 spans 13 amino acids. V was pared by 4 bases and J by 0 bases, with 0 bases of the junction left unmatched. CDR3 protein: CASSWDSSYEQYF. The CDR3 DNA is TGTGCCAGCAGCTGGGACAGCTCCTACGAGCAGTACTTC.

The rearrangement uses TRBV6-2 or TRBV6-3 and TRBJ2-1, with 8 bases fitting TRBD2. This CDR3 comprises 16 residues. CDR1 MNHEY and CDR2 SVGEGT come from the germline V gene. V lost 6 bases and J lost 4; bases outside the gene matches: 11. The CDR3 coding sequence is TGTGCCAGCAGCAACCAAACTAGCGGCCCGTACAATGAGCAGTTCTTC. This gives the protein CASSNQTSGPYNEQFF.

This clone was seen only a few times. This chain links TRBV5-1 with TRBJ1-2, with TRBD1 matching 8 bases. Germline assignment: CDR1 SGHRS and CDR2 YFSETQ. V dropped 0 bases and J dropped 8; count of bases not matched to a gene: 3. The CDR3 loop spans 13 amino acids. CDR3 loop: CASSLGDRQGYTF. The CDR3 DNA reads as TGCGCCAGCAGCTTGGGGGACAGGCAAGGCTACACCTTC.

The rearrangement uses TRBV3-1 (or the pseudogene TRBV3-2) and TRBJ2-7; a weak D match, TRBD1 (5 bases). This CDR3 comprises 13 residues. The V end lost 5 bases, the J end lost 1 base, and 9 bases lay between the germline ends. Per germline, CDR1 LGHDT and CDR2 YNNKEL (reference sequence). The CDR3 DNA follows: TGTGCCAGCAGCTATGACAGATCCTACGAGCAGTACTTC. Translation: CASSYDRSYEQYF.

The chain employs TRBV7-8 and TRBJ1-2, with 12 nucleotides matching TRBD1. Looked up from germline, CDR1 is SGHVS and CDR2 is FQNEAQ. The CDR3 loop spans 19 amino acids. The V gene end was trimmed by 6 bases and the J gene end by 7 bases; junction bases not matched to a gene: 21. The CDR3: CASRGGRPGQGARHRGYTF. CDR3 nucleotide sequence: TGTGCCAGCAGGGGGGGCAGACCGGGACAGGGGGCCCGGCACCGTGGCTACACCTTC.

The CDR3 sequence: CASKRDSSYQPQHF. In DNA, the CDR3 is TGTGCCAGCAAAAGGGACAGCTCCTATCAGCCCCAGCATTTT. The chain joins TRBV2 to TRBJ1-5, with 7 bases lining up with TRBD1. Germline CDR1 and CDR2: SNHLY and FYNNEI. V dropped 7 bases and J dropped 5; count of bases not matched to a gene: 8. The CDR3 length is 14 residues.

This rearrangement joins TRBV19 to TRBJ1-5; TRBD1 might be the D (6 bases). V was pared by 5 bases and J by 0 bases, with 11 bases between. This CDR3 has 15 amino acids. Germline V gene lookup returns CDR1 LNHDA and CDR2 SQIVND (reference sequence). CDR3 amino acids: CASSVQGVSNQPQHF. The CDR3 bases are TGTGCCAGTAGTGTACAGGGAGTTAGCAATCAGCCCCAGCATTTT. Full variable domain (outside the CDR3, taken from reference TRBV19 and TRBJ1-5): DGGITQSPKYLFRKEGQNVTLSCEQNLNHDAMYWYRQDPGQGLRLIYYSQIVNDFQKGDIAEGYSVSREKKESFPLTVTSAQKNPTAFYLCASSVQGVSNQPQHFGDGTRLSIL.

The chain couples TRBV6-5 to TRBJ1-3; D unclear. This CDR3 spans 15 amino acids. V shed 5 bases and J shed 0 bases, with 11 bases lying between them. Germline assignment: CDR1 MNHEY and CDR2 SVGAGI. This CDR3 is CASSRGRDSGNTIYF. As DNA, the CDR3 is TGTGCCAGCAGTCGTGGACGGGACTCTGGAAACACCATATATTTT.

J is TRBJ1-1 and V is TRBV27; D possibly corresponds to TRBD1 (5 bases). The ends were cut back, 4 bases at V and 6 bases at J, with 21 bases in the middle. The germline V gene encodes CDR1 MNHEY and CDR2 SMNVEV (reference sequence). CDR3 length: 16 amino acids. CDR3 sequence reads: CASSYIPGGVFSEAFF. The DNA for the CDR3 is TGTGCCAGCAGTTATATTCCCGGGGGAGTTTTCTCTGAAGCTTTCTTT.

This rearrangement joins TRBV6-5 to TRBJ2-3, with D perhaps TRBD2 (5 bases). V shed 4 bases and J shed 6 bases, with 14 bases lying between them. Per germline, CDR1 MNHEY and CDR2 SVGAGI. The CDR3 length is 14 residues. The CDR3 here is CASSSEVSADTQYF. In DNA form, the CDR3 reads TGTGCCAGCAGTTCGGAGGTTAGCGCGGATACGCAGTATTTT.

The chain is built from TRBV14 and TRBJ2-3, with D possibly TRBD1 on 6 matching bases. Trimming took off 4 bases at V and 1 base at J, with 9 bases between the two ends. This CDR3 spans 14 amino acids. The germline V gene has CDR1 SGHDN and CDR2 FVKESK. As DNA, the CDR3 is TGTGCCAGCAGCCGGTACAGGGGCACAGATACGCAGTATTTT. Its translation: CASSRYRGTDTQYF.

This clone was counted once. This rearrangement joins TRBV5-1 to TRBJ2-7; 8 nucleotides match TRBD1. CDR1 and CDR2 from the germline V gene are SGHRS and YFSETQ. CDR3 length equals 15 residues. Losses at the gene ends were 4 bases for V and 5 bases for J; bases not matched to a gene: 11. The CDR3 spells CASSVPGTGAHEQYF. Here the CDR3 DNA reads TGCGCCAGCAGCGTTCCCGGGACAGGTGCCCACGAGCAGTACTTC.

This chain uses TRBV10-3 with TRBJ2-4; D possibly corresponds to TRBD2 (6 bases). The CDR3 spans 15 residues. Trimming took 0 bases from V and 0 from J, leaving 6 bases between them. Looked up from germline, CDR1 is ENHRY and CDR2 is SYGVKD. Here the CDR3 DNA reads TGTGCCATCAGTGAGTCGGAGGGAGCCAAAAACATTCAGTACTTC. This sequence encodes CAISESEGAKNIQYF.

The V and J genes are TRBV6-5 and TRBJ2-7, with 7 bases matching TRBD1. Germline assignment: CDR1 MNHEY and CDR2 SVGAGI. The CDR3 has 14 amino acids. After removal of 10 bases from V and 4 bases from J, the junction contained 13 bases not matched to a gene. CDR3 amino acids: CATHHRQGEYEQYF. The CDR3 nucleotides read TGTGCCACCCACCACCGACAGGGCGAATACGAGCAGTACTTC.

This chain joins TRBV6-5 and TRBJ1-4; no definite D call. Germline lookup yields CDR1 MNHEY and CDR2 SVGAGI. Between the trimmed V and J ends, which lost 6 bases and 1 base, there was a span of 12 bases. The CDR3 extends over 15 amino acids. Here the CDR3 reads CASRPRGVTNEKLFF. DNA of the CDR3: TGTGCCAGCAGACCCCGGGGAGTAACTAATGAAAAACTGTTTTTT.

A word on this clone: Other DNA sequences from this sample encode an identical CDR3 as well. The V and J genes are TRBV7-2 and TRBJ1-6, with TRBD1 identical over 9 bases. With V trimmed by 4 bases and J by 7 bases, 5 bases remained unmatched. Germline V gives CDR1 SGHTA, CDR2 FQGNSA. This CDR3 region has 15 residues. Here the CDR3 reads CASSSPGQGNSPLHF. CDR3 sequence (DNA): TGTGCCAGCAGCTCACCGGGACAGGGAAATTCACCCCTCCACTTT.